This record concerns one T cell receptor (beta chain) sequence. Its antigen is as yet unknown. This sample stems from a study of T cell responses to AZD1222 COVID-19 vaccine. Study-wide results and caveats: Repertoire sampling happened only post peak T cell response.

Germline CDR1 SNHLY, CDR2 FYNNEI. The junction had 9 bases not matched to a gene; V was cut back by 7 bases and J by 6 bases. There are 14 residues in the CDR3. Using immunoSEQ multiplex PCR, the repertoire was profiled, and TCRdb retains in-frame clones only, with some absent. The table shows about 150,000 clones, with around nine tenths occurring only once. The rearrangement uses TRBV2 and TRBJ2-1; 7 positions match TRBD1. This sequence originates from an adult who received the AZD1222 COVID-19 vaccine. Material: peripheral blood, obtained 28 days after the second AZD1222 dose. CDR3 loop: CASTETGSFNEQFF. CDR3 sequence (DNA): TGTGCCAGCACGGAGACAGGGTCTTTCAATGAGCAGTTCTTC.